This passage covers 18 T cell receptor beta chains from one sample sequenced in a study of shared clonotypes between healthy human individuals. Some clones are missing from TCRdb's copy, which holds only in-frame ones; the method was immunoSEQ multiplex PCR. This table holds more than 2,000,000 clones, over 85% found once. Input material: naive CD4+ T cells from PBMCs. The sample's subset: CD45RA+ positively selected. These TCRs come from a man younger than 35 in good health. Some clones in this sample may be carry-over from other donors' samples.

This clone appeared a single time. J is TRBJ1-5 and V is TRBV18; D gene unclear. Deletions cut 6 bases from V and 4 bases from J, with 22 bases between. This CDR3 comprises 17 residues. Germline CDR1 and CDR2: KGHSH and LQKENI. CDR3 nucleotides: TGTGCCAGCTCTCCCTCCCCCTTGCGTATCCAGAATCAGCCCCAGCATTTT. Translated: CASSPSPLRIQNQPQHF.

The chain is built from TRBV2 and TRBJ2-3; tentatively, D is TRBD2 (6 bases). Trimming took off 8 bases at V and 9 bases at J, with 18 bases between the two ends. CDR3 size: 13 residues. Germline V gives CDR1 SNHLY, CDR2 FYNNEI. CDR3 sequence: CASGRSEGYTQYF. The CDR3 DNA is TGTGCCAGCGGACGTTCGGAGGGTTACACGCAGTATTTT.

The rearrangement uses TRBV5-4 and TRBJ1-4, with 7 bases that match TRBD1. Germline V gene sequence: CDR1 SGHNT, CDR2 YYREEE (reference sequence). This CDR3 comprises 14 residues. V lost 4 bases to trimming and J lost 8 bases; unmatched junction nucleotides: 8. CDR3: CASSRGGGTEKLFF. The CDR3, as DNA: TGTGCCAGCAGCCGAGGAGGGGGCACGGAAAAACTGTTTTTT.

DNA of the CDR3: TGTGCCAGCAGTCTAGAGCCCCCGAGGACTGAAGCTTTCTTT. Its translation: CASSLEPPRTEAFF. This rearrangement joins TRBV2 to TRBJ1-1; D is unclear. The CDR3 sequence is 14 residues long. Germline lookup yields CDR1 SNHLY and CDR2 FYNNEI. The ends were cut back, 5 bases at V and 5 bases at J, with 15 bases in the middle.

The chain carries TRBV27 and TRBJ1-1; no clear D gene. The germline V gene has CDR1 MNHEY and CDR2 SMNVEV (reference sequence). The CDR3 loop spans 13 amino acids. Trimming took off 5 bases at V and 1 base at J, with 8 bases between the two ends. The CDR3 DNA follows: TGTGCCAGCAGTAAAACAGAGAACACTGAAGCTTTCTTT. Its protein product is CASSKTENTEAFF.

The chain employs TRBV6-5 and TRBJ1-1; no reliable D call. The CDR3 extends over 12 amino acids. V was clipped by 7 bases and J by 6 bases, with 12 bases between them. In germline, CDR1 is MNHEY, CDR2 SVGAGI. The CDR3 DNA is TGTGCCAGCACACAGTTGGGCGCTGAAGCTTTCTTT. Its protein is CASTQLGAEAFF.

This chain joins TRBV27 and TRBJ2-3; D unresolved. This CDR3 comprises 13 residues. V dropped 6 bases and J dropped 5 bases, with 12 bases sitting between them. Per the germline V gene, CDR1 is MNHEY and CDR2 is SMNVEV (reference sequence). CDR3 sequence reads: CASSSEVGDTQYF. The CDR3 DNA reads as TGTGCCAGCAGCTCTGAGGTCGGAGATACGCAGTATTTT.

The chain carries TRBV7-2 and TRBJ1-1; TRBD1 aligns across 9 bases. After removal of 5 bases from V and 4 bases from J, the junction contained 8 bases not matched to a gene. Looked up from germline, CDR1 is SGHTA and CDR2 is FQGNSA. CDR3 size: 15 residues. CDR3 residues: CASSPHRGPFTEAFF. CDR3 sequence (DNA): TGTGCCAGCAGCCCGCACAGGGGGCCCTTCACTGAAGCTTTCTTT.

CDR3 amino acids: CASRDTGTGGYGYTF. The CDR3 coding sequence is TGTGCCAGCAGGGACACCGGGACAGGGGGCTATGGCTACACCTTC. The chain recombines TRBV6-5 with TRBJ1-2; TRBD1 matches at 11 bases. The ends lost 6 bases at V and 4 bases at J; junction bases unmatched: 7. Germline V gene sequence: CDR1 MNHEY, CDR2 SVGAGI. This CDR3 has 15 residues.

Only one count was recorded for this clone. The V gene is TRBV15, the J gene TRBJ2-3; 9 nucleotides agree with TRBD2. Germline trimming cut 5 bases from V and 6 bases from J; bases unmatched to any gene: 9. The CDR3 has 15 residues. Germline lookup yields CDR1 LNHNV and CDR2 YYDKDF (reference sequence). CDR3 DNA sequence: TGTGCCACCAGCTCCGGGGGGGCGGGAGGGGATACGCAGTATTTT. As protein: CATSSGGAGGDTQYF.

Turning to this clone: Additional DNA sequences in this sample encode the identical CDR3. This rearrangement joins TRBV2 to TRBJ1-3; no clear D. Germline V gene lookup returns CDR1 SNHLY and CDR2 FYNNEI. The CDR3 is 12 residues long. V lost 8 bases, J lost 0 bases, and 5 bases lay in between. The CDR3 loop is CASRYSGNTIYF. The CDR3 DNA is TGTGCCAGCCGTTACTCTGGAAACACCATATATTTT.

The genes are TRBV5-1 and TRBJ2-1, with 9 bases that match TRBD2. Unmatched junction bases numbered 17, after V lost 4 bases and J lost 0 bases. The CDR3 spans 20 residues. CDR1 and CDR2 (germline): SGHRS, YFSETQ. This CDR3 is CASSRPGTSRGSSSYNEQFF. The CDR3 coding sequence is TGCGCCAGCAGCCGACCCGGGACTAGCCGGGGTTCTAGCTCCTACAATGAGCAGTTCTTC.

The rearrangement links TRBV28 to TRBJ2-1; the match to TRBD2 covers 13 bases. From germline, CDR1 is MDHEN and CDR2 SYDVKM. V lost 7 bases, J lost 6 bases, and 9 bases stayed unmatched. The CDR3 has 16 amino acids. CDR3 DNA sequence: TGTGCCAGCACGTCAAGGACTAGCGGGAGTTTCAATGAGCAGTTCTTC. The encoded protein is CASTSRTSGSFNEQFF.

The chain combines TRBV27 with TRBJ1-5, with TRBD1 identical over 8 bases. Germline values: CDR1 MNHEY, CDR2 SMNVEV (reference sequence). J was trimmed by 6 bases and V by 7 bases; bases with no gene match: 8. This CDR3 contains 14 residues. CDR3 in amino acids: CASKPGGAGQPQHF. CDR3 sequence (DNA): TGTGCCAGCAAGCCAGGGGGCGCCGGTCAGCCCCAGCATTTT.

V is TRBV30 and J is TRBJ1-2; a possible D gene is TRBD1 (6 bases). CDR1 is GTSNPN and CDR2 is SVGIG in the germline V gene (reference sequence). The V and J ends lost 0 bases and 4 bases respectively, with 9 bases between them. CDR3 length: 13 amino acids. DNA for the CDR3: TGTGCCTGGAGTGTTGGGGGCCTCTATGGCTACACCTTC. This encodes CAWSVGGLYGYTF.

The V call is TRBV7-2, the J call TRBJ2-1; D remains ambiguous. Trimming cost V 0 bases and J 3 bases, with 9 bases left between them. CDR1 is SGHTA and CDR2 is FQGNSA in the germline V gene. CDR3 size: 15 residues. The chain's CDR3 is CASSLASPIYNEQFF. In DNA, the CDR3 is TGTGCCAGCAGCTTAGCTAGTCCCATCTACAATGAGCAGTTCTTC.

The gene calls are TRBV28 and TRBJ1-5; 7 bases align to TRBD1. Per the germline V gene, CDR1 is MDHEN and CDR2 is SYDVKM. The CDR3 has 13 residues. V shed 8 bases and J 7 bases; nucleotides not matched to a gene: 8. CDR3 sequence: CASYTRDSQPQHF. The CDR3 coding sequence is TGTGCCAGCTATACACGGGACAGCCAGCCCCAGCATTTT.

This sequence joins TRBV15 and TRBJ2-1; tentative D call: TRBD1 (5 bases). CDR1 LNHNV and CDR2 YYDKDF come from the germline V gene (reference sequence). This CDR3 has 18 residues. Trimming left V 0 bases short and J 5 bases short, with 20 bases between. The CDR3: CATSRDIGLLRGNNEQFF. DNA for the CDR3: TGTGCCACCAGCAGAGATATAGGGCTCCTTAGGGGCAACAATGAGCAGTTCTTC.